This T cell receptor (beta chain) was profiled in a study of blood T cell repertoires in COVID-19. Profiled with immunoSEQ multiplex PCR; TCRdb holds only in-frame clones, not every one. The table has 200,000 to 300,000 clones, 85% to 90% seen once. The receptor was isolated from a young woman who had recovered from COVID-19. The material sequenced was PBMCs or T cells enriched from blood (not recorded which).

The CDR3 nucleotides read TGCGCCAGCAGCTTGGAGCCCAATGAAAAACTGTTTTTT. Its protein is CASSLEPNEKLFF. J is TRBJ1-4 and V is TRBV5-1, with D uncertain. The length of the CDR3 is 13 residues. V was shortened by 0 bases and J by 5 bases, with 5 bases between the two germline ends. The germline V gene has CDR1 SGHRS and CDR2 YFSETQ.